This T cell receptor beta chain was sequenced for a study of T cells in Graves' hyperthyroidism and ophthalmopathy. The V gene's germline CDR1 is LGHDT and CDR2 YNNKEL (reference sequence). Trimming cost V 3 bases and J 0 bases, with 10 bases left between them. The CDR3 has 15 amino acids. This clonotype showed up just a few times. A much larger clone lies a single base off, so this may be a read error. The TCR beta CDR3 regions underwent amplification using RNA transcripts as the source. The HTBI set primed first-round TCR CDR3 RT-PCR. TCRdb analysed the multiplex PCR reads with MiXCR anew, one entry per CDR3 protein. Here the sample spans about 400,000 distinct CDR3 sequences, around 14% being singletons. Thyroid ultrasound and orbital computed tomography, with clinical symptoms and serum thyroxine and TRAb, informed diagnoses.

V is TRBV3-1 and J is TRBJ2-3; tentative D call: TRBD2 (5 bases). The sequenced material came from blood. This receptor was obtained from a woman aged 18 to 35 with Graves' hyperthyroidism. The CDR3 DNA reads TGTGCCAGCAGCCAGTGTGAGGGAAGCACAGATACGCAGTATTTT. Translated, it gives CASSQCEGSTDTQYF.